This T cell receptor (beta chain) was identified during a study of cytomegalovirus exposure and HLA in healthy donors. Findings of the study overall: At a 0.05 false discovery rate, a later analysis found around 17,000 TCR beta sequences to be associated with HLA alleles. A link between a missense DCLRE1C variant and TCR beta V- and J-gene trimming emerged from a later analysis. In most subjects, TCR beta sequences reportedly gave accurate predictions of HLA-A and HLA-B alleles.

In the PCR, 60 Vbeta and 13 Jbeta primers were used. Repertoires were generated with immunoSEQ multiplex PCR, while TCRdb's copy carries only in-frame clones and drops some. The sample has a few hundred thousand clones; more than 60% are singletons. Turning to this clone: The antigen is not known.

Sample: PBMCs. This sequence originates from a girl under 10 years old in good health and CMV-seronegative.

CDR3 loop: CASSLGRTPGASYEQYF. As DNA, the CDR3 is TGTGCCAGCAGCTTAGGAAGGACCCCTGGGGCATCCTACGAGCAGTACTTC. The V call is TRBV7-8, the J call TRBJ2-7; D might be TRBD1 (5 bases). CDR1 and CDR2 from the germline V gene are SGHVS and FQNEAQ. This CDR3 has 17 amino acids. V was pared by 1 base and J by 1 base, with 17 bases between. Full variable domain (outside the CDR3, taken from reference TRBV7-8 and TRBJ2-7): GAGVSQSPRYKVAKRGQDVALRCDPISGHVSLFWYQQALGQGPEFLTYFQNEAQLDKSGLPSDRFFAERPEGSVSTLKIQRTQQEDSAVYLCASSLGRTPGASYEQYFGPGTRLTVT.